The following is a T cell receptor beta chain sequence with its context. Its antigen is unknown. The sample is drawn from a study of CXCR3-negative and CXCR3-positive naive CD8 T cells. On the study more broadly: The total count of TRB reads reached 120 million to 150 million, and each library contributed about 1.5 +/- 0.3 million. Study findings and constraints: Memory CD8+ cells showed much lower diversity, while both naive subsets were comparably high. TRBV-TRBJ usage was alike in naive CXCR3-negative and CXCR3-positive cells but differed in memory cells. Naive cells with CXCR3 showed TRB CDR3s that were more hydrophobic than those in CXCR3-negative naive cells.

TRB cDNA was prepared as libraries by UMI-labeled 5' RACE. From its re-call of the 5' RACE reads, TCRdb lists each CDR3 protein once, without DNA. This table holds over 150,000 distinct CDR3 sequences. This TCR derives from a human donor in good health. Some clones in this sample may be carry-over from other donors' samples. The material sequenced was naive CXCR3+ CD8+ T cells from blood. Documented subset: CD45RO-CCR7+CD27+CD95- naive CD8+ T cells expressing CXCR3 (TNR3+).

The CDR3 loop is CASSPAGELFF. The chain links TRBV2 to TRBJ2-2. The germline V gene has CDR1 SNHLY and CDR2 FYNNEI. The CDR3 totals 11 residues.